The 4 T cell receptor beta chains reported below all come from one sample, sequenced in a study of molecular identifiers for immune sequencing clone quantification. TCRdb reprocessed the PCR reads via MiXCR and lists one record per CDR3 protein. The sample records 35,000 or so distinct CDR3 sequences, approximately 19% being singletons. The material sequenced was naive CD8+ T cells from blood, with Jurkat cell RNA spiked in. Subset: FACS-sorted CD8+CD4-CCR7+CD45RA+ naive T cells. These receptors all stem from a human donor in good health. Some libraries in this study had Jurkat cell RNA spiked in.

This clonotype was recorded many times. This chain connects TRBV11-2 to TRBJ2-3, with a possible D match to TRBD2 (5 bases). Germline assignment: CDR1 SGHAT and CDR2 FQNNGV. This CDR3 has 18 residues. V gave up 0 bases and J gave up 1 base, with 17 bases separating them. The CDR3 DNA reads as TGTGCCAGCAGCTTAGATAGCTCAGGACTCTGGGGCACAGATACGCAGTATTTT. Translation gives CASSLDSSGLWGTDTQYF.

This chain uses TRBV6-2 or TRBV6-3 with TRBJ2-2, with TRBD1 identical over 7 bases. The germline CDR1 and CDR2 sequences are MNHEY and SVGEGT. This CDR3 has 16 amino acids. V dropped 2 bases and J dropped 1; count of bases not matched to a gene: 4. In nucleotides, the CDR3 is TGTGCCAGCAGTTACCCGACAGGGATGAACACCGGGGAGCTGTTTTTT. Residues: CASSYPTGMNTGELFF.

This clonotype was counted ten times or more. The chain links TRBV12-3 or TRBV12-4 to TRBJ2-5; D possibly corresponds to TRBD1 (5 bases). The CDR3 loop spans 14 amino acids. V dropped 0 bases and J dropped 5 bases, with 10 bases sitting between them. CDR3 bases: TGTGCCAGCAGTTTAGCGTCAGGGATGGAGACCCAGTACTTC. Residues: CASSLASGMETQYF.

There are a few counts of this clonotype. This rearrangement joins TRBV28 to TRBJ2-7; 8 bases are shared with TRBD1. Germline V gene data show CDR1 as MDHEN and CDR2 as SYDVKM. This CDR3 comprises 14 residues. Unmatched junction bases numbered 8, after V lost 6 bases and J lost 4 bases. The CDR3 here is CASSFRGLRYEQYF. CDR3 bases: TGTGCCAGCAGCTTCAGGGGGCTCAGATACGAGCAGTACTTC.